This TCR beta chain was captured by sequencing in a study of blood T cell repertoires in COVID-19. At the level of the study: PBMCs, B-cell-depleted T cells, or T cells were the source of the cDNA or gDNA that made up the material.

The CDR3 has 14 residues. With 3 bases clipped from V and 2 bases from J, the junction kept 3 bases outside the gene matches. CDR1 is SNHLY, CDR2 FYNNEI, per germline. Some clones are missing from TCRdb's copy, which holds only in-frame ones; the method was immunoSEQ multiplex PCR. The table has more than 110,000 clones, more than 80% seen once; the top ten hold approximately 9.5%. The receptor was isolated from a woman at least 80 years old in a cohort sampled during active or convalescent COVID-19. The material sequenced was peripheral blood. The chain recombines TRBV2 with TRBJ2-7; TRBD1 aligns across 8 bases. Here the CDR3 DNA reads TGTGCCAGCAGTGACGCGGGACAGGCCTACGAGCAGTACTTC. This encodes CASSDAGQAYEQYF. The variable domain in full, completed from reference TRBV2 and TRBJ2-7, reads EPEVTQTPSHQVTQMGQEVILRCVPISNHLYFYWYRQILGQKVEFLVSFYNNEISEKSEIFDDQFSVERPDGSNFTLKIRSTKLEDSAMYFCASSDAGQAYEQYFGPGTRLTVT.